The 15 T cell receptor beta chains in this list originate from one sample, sequenced in a study of blood T cell repertoires in COVID-19. Generated by immunoSEQ multiplex PCR, the TCRdb table keeps only in-frame clones and is missing some. The sample comprises approximately 100,000 clones, 85% of which are singletons, and roughly 37% rests with the top ten. The sample was peripheral blood. Source of these receptors: an elderly man with acute or convalescent COVID-19.

This clone was observed a handful of times. The J gene is TRBJ1-5, the V gene TRBV7-9; no reliable D call. The CDR3 contains 13 residues. Germline CDR1 reads SEHNR; CDR2 reads FQNEAQ (reference sequence). Trimming removed 9 bases at V and 5 bases at J, with 14 bases between. The CDR3 loop reads CASTARIDQPQHF. In DNA form, the CDR3 reads TGTGCCAGTACTGCTAGAATTGATCAGCCCCAGCATTTT.

This clone has more than one count but fewer than ten. V usage is TRBV14 and J usage is TRBJ1-6, with D unresolved. The CDR3 extends over 16 amino acids. Trimming shortened V by 5 bases and J by 8 bases, and 19 bases separated the two germline ends. The germline gives CDR1 SGHDN, CDR2 FVKESK. The CDR3 spells CASSNRPAAAHSPLHF. CDR3 in DNA: TGTGCCAGCAGCAACCGGCCGGCGGCGGCGCATTCACCCCTCCACTTT.

The genes are TRBV18 and TRBJ2-4; D might be TRBD1 (5 bases). Trimming stripped 2 bases from V and 7 bases from J, with 18 bases between. Germline loops: CDR1 KGHSH, CDR2 LQKENI. This CDR3 is 16 amino acids long. The CDR3, as DNA: TGTGCCAGCTCACCAGGGCAGGGCCCCGTTTGGAACATTCAGTACTTC. It yields the protein CASSPGQGPVWNIQYF. The entire variable domain, with the rest obtained from reference TRBV18 and TRBJ2-4, is as follows: NAGVMQNPRHLVRRRGQEARLRCSPMKGHSHVYWYRQLPEEGLKFMVYLQKENIIDESGMPKERFSAEFPKEGPSILRIQQVVRGDSAAYFCASSPGQGPVWNIQYFGAGTRLSVL.

The J gene is TRBJ2-2, the V gene TRBV3-1 (or the pseudogene TRBV3-2); the match to TRBD1 covers 9 bases. The germline V gene has CDR1 LGHDT and CDR2 YNNKEL (reference sequence). With 2 bases clipped from V and 3 bases from J, the junction kept 19 bases outside the gene matches. This CDR3 comprises 21 residues. The DNA of the CDR3 is TGTGCCAGCAGCCAATCAAGGCGGACAGGGGTTCTGGACAAAGACACCGGGGAGCTGTTTTTT. This translates into CASSQSRRTGVLDKDTGELFF.

The chain combines TRBV6-5 with TRBJ1-6; D possibly corresponds to TRBD1 (5 bases). The V gene's germline CDR1 is MNHEY and CDR2 SVGAGI. The CDR3 totals 14 residues. Between the trimmed V and J ends, which lost 6 bases and 6 bases, there was a span of 12 bases. CDR3 region: CASSQRQFNSPLHF. For the CDR3, the DNA is TGTGCCAGCAGCCAACGACAGTTTAATTCACCCCTCCACTTT.

This clone was seen only once. V is TRBV5-1 and J is TRBJ1-3; no clear D gene. V lost 2 bases and J 2 bases, leaving 8 bases between the germline ends. Germline V gives CDR1 SGHRS, CDR2 YFSETQ. The CDR3 has 14 residues. CDR3 sequence (DNA): TGCGCCAGCAGCTTAGAGAACCCTGGAAACACCATATATTTT. Protein: CASSLENPGNTIYF.

The J gene is TRBJ2-1, the V gene TRBV6-4, with TRBD1 matching over 7 bases. Trimming removed 3 bases from V and 0 bases from J; junction bases left unmatched: 2. Germline loops: CDR1 MRHNA, CDR2 SNTAGT. The CDR3 is 15 residues long. The CDR3 spells CASSEGQSSYNEQFF. The CDR3 nucleotides are TGTGCCAGCAGTGAGGGACAGAGCTCCTACAATGAGCAGTTCTTC.

CDR3 protein: CASSVLAGVDSHEQYF. CDR3 nucleotide sequence: TGTGCCAGCAGTGTACTAGCGGGAGTTGATTCCCACGAGCAGTACTTC. The chain couples TRBV25-1 to TRBJ2-7; TRBD2 aligns across 11 bases. The CDR3 sequence is 16 residues long. Germline V gives CDR1 MGHDK, CDR2 SYGVNS. V shed 4 bases, J shed 5 bases, and the junction held 10 bases outside the gene matches.

V and J are TRBV28 and TRBJ1-5; 7 bases map to TRBD1. Germline-derived CDR1 and CDR2 are MDHEN and SYDVKM. V dropped 6 bases and J dropped 2; count of bases not matched to a gene: 7. The CDR3 extends over 15 amino acids. The chain's CDR3 is CASSLSGTGNQPQHF. The CDR3 coding sequence is TGTGCCAGCAGCCTATCTGGGACAGGCAATCAGCCCCAGCATTTT. Full variable domain (rest looked up from reference TRBV28 and TRBJ1-5): DVKVTQSSRYLVKRTGEKVFLECVQDMDHENMFWYRQDPGLGLRLIYFSYDVKMKEKGDIPEGYSVSREKKERFSLILESASTNQTSMYLCASSLSGTGNQPQHFGDGTRLSIL.

This clone has just a few counts. At the DNA level, this CDR3 is encoded by other sequences in the same sample as well. The chain links TRBV7-9 to TRBJ2-3, with 9 bases matching TRBD2. This CDR3 is built from 15 residues. V shed 6 bases, J shed 0 bases, and the junction held 4 bases outside the gene matches. CDR1 is SEHNR and CDR2 is FQNEAQ in the germline V gene (reference sequence). The CDR3 loop is CASSPAGGSTDTQYF. DNA of the CDR3: TGTGCCAGCAGTCCAGCGGGAGGTAGCACAGATACGCAGTATTTT.

The rearrangement joins TRBV7-3 to TRBJ1-1; TRBD1 might be the D (6 bases). The V and J ends lost 3 bases and 5 bases respectively, with 13 bases between them. CDR1 and CDR2 (germline): SGHTA, FQGTGA. The CDR3 is 14 residues long. This CDR3 reads CASSFEGGRTEAFF. For the CDR3, the DNA is TGTGCCAGCAGCTTTGAAGGGGGTCGGACTGAAGCTTTCTTT.

The genes are TRBV18 and TRBJ2-1; D may be TRBD2 (6 bases). V dropped 6 bases and J dropped 7 bases, with 22 bases sitting between them. CDR1 is KGHSH, CDR2 LQKENI, per germline. This CDR3 has 16 amino acids. As DNA, the CDR3 is TGTGCCAGCTCCGAGGGCGGGATGGAAGGAGTGAATGAGCAGTTCTTC. Translated, it gives CASSEGGMEGVNEQFF.

V is TRBV5-1 and J is TRBJ2-3; a possible D gene is TRBD1 (6 bases). V gave up 2 bases and J gave up 9 bases, with 25 bases separating them. Germline loops: CDR1 SGHRS, CDR2 YFSETQ. This CDR3 contains 17 residues. The CDR3 nucleotides read TGCGCCAGCAGCTTAACCGGGACCACTTTTAGCACAGGGACGCAGTATTTT. Protein: CASSLTGTTFSTGTQYF.

This clone was found a few times. This chain uses TRBV11-3 with TRBJ2-2, with TRBD2 as a possible D gene (5 bases). CDR1 and CDR2 (germline): SGHNT, YENEEA. The CDR3 covers 14 residues. Trimming left V 1 base short and J 6 bases short, with 9 bases between. The CDR3 protein is CASSLVSGSGELFF. The CDR3 DNA sequence: TGTGCCAGCAGCTTAGTCTCGGGGTCCGGGGAGCTGTTTTTT.

The chain combines TRBV28 with TRBJ2-7, with TRBD1 identical over 7 bases. The germline CDR1 and CDR2 sequences are MDHEN and SYDVKM. The ends lost 2 bases at V and 2 bases at J; junction bases unmatched: 3. This CDR3 contains 14 residues. CDR3 sequence (DNA): TGTGCCAGCAGTTTACCCGGGACAGCCTACGAGCAGTACTTC. Its protein is CASSLPGTAYEQYF.